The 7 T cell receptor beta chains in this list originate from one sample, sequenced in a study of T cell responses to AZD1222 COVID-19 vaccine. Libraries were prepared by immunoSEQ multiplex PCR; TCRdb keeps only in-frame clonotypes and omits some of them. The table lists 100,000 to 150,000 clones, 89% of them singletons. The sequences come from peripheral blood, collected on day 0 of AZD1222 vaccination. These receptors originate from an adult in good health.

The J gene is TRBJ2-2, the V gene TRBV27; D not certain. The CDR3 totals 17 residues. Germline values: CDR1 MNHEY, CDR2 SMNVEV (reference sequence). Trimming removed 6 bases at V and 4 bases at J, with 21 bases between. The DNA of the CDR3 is TGTGCCAGCAGCCCTGCCCCGTCACGGTTAGGCACCGGGGAGCTGTTTTTT. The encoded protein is CASSPAPSRLGTGELFF.

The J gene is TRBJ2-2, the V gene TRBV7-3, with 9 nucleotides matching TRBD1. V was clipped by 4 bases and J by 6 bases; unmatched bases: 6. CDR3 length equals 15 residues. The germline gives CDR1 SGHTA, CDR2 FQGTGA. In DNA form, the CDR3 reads TGTGCCAGCAGCTCCTCGGGACAGGGATCCGGGGAGCTGTTTTTT. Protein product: CASSSSGQGSGELFF. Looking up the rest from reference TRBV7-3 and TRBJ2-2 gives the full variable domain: GAGVSQTPSNKVTEKGKYVELRCDPISGHTALYWYRQSLGQGPEFLIYFQGTGAADDSGLPNDRFFAVRPEGSVSTLKIQRTERGDSAVYLCASSSSGQGSGELFFGEGSRLTVL.

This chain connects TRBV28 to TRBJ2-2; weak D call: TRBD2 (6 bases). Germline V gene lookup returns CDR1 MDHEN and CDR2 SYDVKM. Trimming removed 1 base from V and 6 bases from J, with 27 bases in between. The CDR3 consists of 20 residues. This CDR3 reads CASSLSIAKSGFLWPGELFF. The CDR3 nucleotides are TGTGCCAGCAGTTTATCCATCGCCAAGAGCGGGTTTTTATGGCCCGGGGAGCTGTTTTTT.

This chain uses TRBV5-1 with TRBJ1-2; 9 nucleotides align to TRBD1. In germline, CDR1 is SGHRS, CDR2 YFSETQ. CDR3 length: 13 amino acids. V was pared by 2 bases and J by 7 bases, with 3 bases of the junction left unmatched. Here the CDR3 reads CASSLQGASGYTF. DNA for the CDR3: TGCGCCAGCAGCTTACAGGGGGCGTCTGGCTACACCTTC.

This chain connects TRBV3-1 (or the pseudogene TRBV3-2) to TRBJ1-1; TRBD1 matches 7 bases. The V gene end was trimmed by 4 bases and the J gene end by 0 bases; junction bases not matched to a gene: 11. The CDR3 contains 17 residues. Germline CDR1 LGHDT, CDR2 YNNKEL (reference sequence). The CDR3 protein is CASSRQGPRGMNTEAFF. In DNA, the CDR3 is TGTGCCAGCAGCCGACAGGGACCCCGGGGAATGAACACTGAAGCTTTCTTT.

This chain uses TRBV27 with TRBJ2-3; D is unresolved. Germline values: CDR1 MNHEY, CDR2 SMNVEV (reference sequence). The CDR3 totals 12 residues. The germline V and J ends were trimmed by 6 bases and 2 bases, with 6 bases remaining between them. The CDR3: CASRGFTDTQYF. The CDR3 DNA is TGTGCCAGCAGGGGATTCACAGATACGCAGTATTTT.

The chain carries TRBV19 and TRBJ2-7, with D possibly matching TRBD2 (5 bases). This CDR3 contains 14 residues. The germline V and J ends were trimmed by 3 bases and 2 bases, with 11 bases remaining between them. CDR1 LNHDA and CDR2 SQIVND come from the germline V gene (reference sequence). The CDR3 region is CASSIAGITYEQYF. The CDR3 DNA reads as TGTGCCAGTAGTATCGCCGGGATCACCTACGAGCAGTACTTC.